This T cell receptor (beta chain) comes out of a study of T cells in Graves' hyperthyroidism and ophthalmopathy. Overall study findings and caveats: The model forecast ophthalmopathy, anticipating it by a median roughly 6 months before onset.

Graves' hyperthyroidism without ophthalmopathy progression within 18 months was termed stable. For the diagnoses, clinical symptoms, serum thyroxine and TRAb, thyroid ultrasound and orbital computed tomography were used. TCR beta CDR3 sequences were amplified from RNA transcripts. HTBI primers were used for first-round RT-PCR of the TCR CDR3. TCRdb independently ran MiXCR on the multiplex PCR reads; one entry per CDR3 protein. The sample lists roughly 100,000 distinct CDR3 sequences, 47% occurring once. Trimming took off 5 bases at V and 10 bases at J, with 12 bases between the two ends. The CDR3 spans 13 residues. Germline V lookup: CDR1 LGHDT, CDR2 YNNKEL (reference sequence). This clonotype was recorded many times. Its antigen is not known.

The source is a man in his forties or fifties with Graves' hyperthyroidism. The sequencing sample was made of blood. The chain recombines TRBV3-1 with TRBJ1-6, with D unclear. This chain's CDR3 is CASSFPSPSPLHF. CDR3 nucleotide sequence: TGTGCCAGCAGCTTCCCCTCGCCATCACCCCTCCACTTT.